Listed below are T cell receptor beta chains from one sample, sequenced in a study of shared T cell receptors in the human thymus. Only in-frame clones appear in the TCRdb table, and some are missing; sequencing was by immunoSEQ multiplex PCR. The sample comprises more than 300,000 clones, approximately 95% of which are singletons, and approximately 0.02% rests with the top ten. What was sequenced was thymocytes. The source is a human donor. Each CDR3 is given with its conserved first and last residue. Each record gives: clone size, J gene, D gene, V gene, CDR3 DNA, CDR3 protein. A D gene is named only where the DNA matches it firmly. For some rows the clone size is stated as once, few or many, or as a class when expanded; others skip it.

>NA|TRBJ1-1|NA|TRBV11-2
TGTGCCAGCAGCCCTGGGAGGACTGAAGCTTTCTTT
CASSPGRTEAFF
>NA|TRBJ1-2|TRBD1|TRBV28
TGTGCCAGCAGTTTTAAAGGAGGGACAGGGAATCTAATGGGGTATGGCTACACCTTC
CASSFKGGTGNLMGYGYTF
>NA|TRBJ1-2|NA|TRBV12-2
TGTGCAAGTCGCTTCTACTATGGCTACACCTTC
CASRFYYGYTF
>once|TRBJ1-5|NA|TRBV27
TGTGCCAGCAGTCCTAAGGGGGGGGCTCGGGGACAGCCCCAGCATTTT
CASSPKGGARGQPQHF
>NA|TRBJ1-1|NA|TRBV7-9
TGTGCCAGCAGCTTAGCGGTAGGGATTGCGCAAGCTTTCTTT
CASSLAVGIAQAFF
>NA|TRBJ2-1|NA|TRBV19
TGTGCCAGTAGTTCCGGATACAATGAGCAGTTCTTC
CASSSGYNEQFF
>NA|TRBJ2-7|TRBD2|TRBV13
TGTGCCAGTACCCCGCATGCAGCGGGAGGGTTGGAGCAGTACTTC
CASTPHAAGGLEQYF
>NA|TRBJ2-1|TRBD2|TRBV7-3
TGTGCCAGCAGCCCCTCTACGGGTCGGTCACTAGCGGGAGGGAGCTCCTACAATGAGCAGTTCTTC
CASSPSTGRSLAGGSSYNEQFF
>NA|TRBJ2-3|TRBD1|TRBV6-4
TGTGCCAGCAGTAAGGGGGCCCGCACAGATACGCAGTATTTT
CASSKGARTDTQYF
>NA|TRBJ2-7|NA|TRBV11-2
TGTGCCAGCAGCTTACCCGGCTACGAGCAGTACTTC
CASSLPGYEQYF
>NA|TRBJ2-7|NA|TRBV29-1
TGCAGCGCGGGCCCCCTACTAGGGAGTGGTCCGGGTAAGGACGAGCAGTACTTC
CSAGPLLGSGPGKDEQYF
>NA|TRBJ2-1|NA|TRBV9
TGTGCCAGCAGCGTAGGTGGTAGCGGCTCCTACAATGAGCAGTTCTTC
CASSVGGSGSYNEQFF
>NA|TRBJ1-2|NA|TRBV19
TGTGCCAGTAGCACCCCGACCGTCCCCTATGGCTACACCTTC
CASSTPTVPYGYTF
>NA|TRBJ1-2|TRBD1|TRBV5-1
TGCGCCAGCAGCCCAGGCTCGGACAGGGGACGAGGCTACACCTTC
CASSPGSDRGRGYTF
>NA|TRBJ1-2|NA|TRBV11-2
TGTGCCAGCAGCTTAGAACTTGTCAGGGCGGCGGTCTACACCTTC
CASSLELVRAAVYTF
>NA|TRBJ2-3|TRBD1|TRBV15
TGTGCCACCAGCATAGACAGGGGCACAGATACGCAGTATTTT
CATSIDRGTDTQYF
>NA|TRBJ2-7|NA|TRBV5-1
TGCGCCAGCAGCCCAGGAGGCCTAGAGCAGTACTTC
CASSPGGLEQYF
>NA|TRBJ2-7|TRBD2|TRBV7-8
TGTGCCAGCAGCTTAGAGCGGGAGGCTAACTACGAGCAGTACTTC
CASSLEREANYEQYF
>NA|TRBJ2-7|TRBD2|TRBV2
TGTGCCAGCAGTGAAACACTAGCGGGAGAGGACTACGAGCAGTACTTC
CASSETLAGEDYEQYF
>NA|TRBJ1-1|NA|TRBV27
TGTGCCAGCAGTGGCCTCCCCTCTAGGGGGTACACTGAAGCTTTCTTT
CASSGLPSRGYTEAFF
>NA|TRBJ2-1|TRBD2|TRBV4-2
TGTGCCAGCAGCCATTCACATAGGACTAGCGGGAGCAATGAGCAGTTCTTC
CASSHSHRTSGSNEQFF
>NA|TRBJ2-1|NA|TRBV6-1
TGTGCCAGCAGTGAAGCGGGGCCACAGCCGGGGCGGGACTACAATGAGCAGTTCTTC
CASSEAGPQPGRDYNEQFF
>NA|TRBJ2-3|TRBD2|TRBV7-3
TGTGCCAGCAGCTCTGGACTAGCGGGAGGGCAAGATTTAAGAGATACGCAGTATTTT
CASSSGLAGGQDLRDTQYF
>once|TRBJ1-5|NA|TRBV11-2
TGTGCCAGCACCCGCCCGGGAAAGGGGCTCAATCAGCCCCAGCATTTT
CASTRPGKGLNQPQHF
>NA|TRBJ1-1|TRBD1|TRBV6-5
TGTGCCAGTAGTTGGACAGGGAGTGAGCAACGGACTGAAGCTTTCTTT
CASSWTGSEQRTEAFF
>NA|TRBJ1-2|NA|TRBV5-4
TGTGCCAGCAGCTTGGATCCAGGGTCGCCGGGCAACTATGGCTACACCTTC
CASSLDPGSPGNYGYTF
>NA|TRBJ2-7|NA|TRBV30
TGTGCCTGGGCTACGGGGCCGGATGGGGGTCACGAGCAGTACTTC
CAWATGPDGGHEQYF
>NA|TRBJ2-3|TRBD1|TRBV27
TGTGCCAGCAGAAGGACAGGTCCTAACAGTACGCAGTATTTT
CASRRTGPNSTQYF
>NA|TRBJ2-1|TRBD2|TRBV19
TGTGCCAGTAGACGTGCGGGAGCTTACAATGAGCAGTTCTTC
CASRRAGAYNEQFF
>NA|TRBJ2-1|NA|TRBV27
TGTGCCAGCAGTCCGGACGGGGTTGGAGTCTCCTACAATGAGCAGTTCTTC
CASSPDGVGVSYNEQFF
>NA|TRBJ1-2|TRBD1|TRBV6-5
TGTGCCAGTAACAGGGGGCGAGGCTATGGCTACACCTTC
CASNRGRGYGYTF
>NA|TRBJ2-5|NA|TRBV5-4
TGTGCCAGCAGCTTTGGGGAGACCCAGTACTTC
CASSFGETQYF
>NA|TRBJ2-2|NA|TRBV30
TGTGCCTGGAGTGTATATCGAGAACGGACCGGGGAGCTGTTTTTT
CAWSVYRERTGELFF
>once|TRBJ2-7|NA|TRBV27
TGTGCCAGCAGTTCCTCGGAAGCGGCGAATGAGGGAGTTGCCTACGAGCAGTACTTC
CASSSSEAANEGVAYEQYF
>once|TRBJ2-5|TRBD2|TRBV7-9
TGTGCCAGCAGCTCCTTTCTAGCGGGAGGGGGAGAGACCCAGTACTTC
CASSSFLAGGGETQYF
>NA|TRBJ2-3|NA|TRBV6-4
TGTGCCAGCAGTACCTCACCTGGAGGAACGACAGATACGCAGTATTTT
CASSTSPGGTTDTQYF
>NA|TRBJ1-1|NA|TRBV27
TGTGCCAGCAGTTCCGTGGACAAACTCACTGAAGCTTTCTTT
CASSSVDKLTEAFF
>NA|TRBJ2-1|NA|TRBV18
TGTGCCAGCTCACGGACCGACAGCTCCTACAATGAGCAGTTCTTC
CASSRTDSSYNEQFF